Shown below are 8 T cell receptor beta chains from a single sample sequenced in a study of blood T cells in healthy people across ages. Then a second PCR, running about 6 to 12 cycles, was carried out with a sample-barcoded 5' primer and a J-beta primer mix. TCRdb independently ran MiXCR on the 5' RACE reads; one entry per CDR3 protein. The data contain roughly 1.7 million distinct CDR3 sequences, 34% of them singletons. What was sequenced was blood. These receptors were obtained from a woman aged 25 to 39 in good health.

The J gene is TRBJ2-5, the V gene TRBV9, with TRBD2 matching over 7 bases. The DNA end is more similar to TRBJ2-7, so the J call may be wrong. The germline V gene has CDR1 SGDLS and CDR2 YYNGEE. The CDR3 sequence is 13 residues long. The CDR3 is CASPGGVTYEQYF. CDR3 sequence (DNA): TGTGCCAGCCCGGGGGGAGTGACCTACGAGCAGTACTTC.

The chain links TRBV5-1 to TRBJ2-1; 11 nucleotides agree with TRBD2. The CDR3 runs 18 residues. Germline values: CDR1 SGHRS, CDR2 YFSETQ. The J segment lost 4 bases and the V segment lost 1 base, leaving 10 bases of the junction unmatched. The CDR3 DNA is TGCGCCAGCAGCTTGACACTAGCGGGAGAGGGTTGGTACAATGAGCAGTTCTTC. Its translation is CASSLTLAGEGWYNEQFF.

About this clonotype itself: A much larger clone differs from this one at a single base, so this may be a read error. The chain couples TRBV4-2 to TRBJ2-5; D is perhaps TRBD2 (6 bases). CDR3 length equals 16 residues. Germline V lookup: CDR1 LGHNA, CDR2 YNFKEQ. The CDR3: CARSQELGLTQETQYF. In nucleotides, the CDR3 is TGTGCCCGCAGCCAAGAGCTGGGACTCACGCAAGAGACCCAGTACTTC.

This clonotype has only one observation. Since a much larger clone is just one base distant, this may be a read error. The V call is TRBV4-1, the J call TRBJ2-7; 7 bases match TRBD2. The CDR3 extends over 15 amino acids. Germline CDR1 reads MGHRA; CDR2 reads YSYEKL. The CDR3, as DNA: TGCGCCGGCAGCCCAACGCGGGGGAGCTCCTACGAGCAGTACTTC. As protein: CAGSPTRGSSYEQYF.

This clonotype was detected a few times. DNA of the CDR3: TGCAGCGTTGAAGGGTTTATGCAGGGGGCTGTTGGGGATGAGCAGTTCTTC. This gives the protein CSVEGFMQGAVGDEQFF. The V gene is TRBV29-1, the J gene TRBJ2-1, with 8 positions matching TRBD1. The length of the CDR3 is 17 residues. Germline CDR1 is SQVTM and CDR2 is ANQGSEA. V dropped 1 base and J dropped 8; count of bases not matched to a gene: 16.

This clonotype was found a few times. The chain employs TRBV6-2 or TRBV6-3 and TRBJ2-7, with 11 bases identical to TRBD2. This CDR3 spans 15 amino acids. V shed 6 bases, J shed 7 bases, and the junction held 11 bases outside the gene matches. The germline V gene has CDR1 MNHEY and CDR2 SVGEGT. The CDR3 DNA reads as TGTGCCAGCAGCTCAGGGACTAGCGGACCGCGAGAGCAGTACTTC. Its translation: CASSSGTSGPREQYF.

The CDR3, as DNA: TGTGCCAGCAAGAGAAGCGGGAGTTTTGGGGCCAACGTCCTGACTTTC. This sequence encodes CASKRSGSFGANVLTF. The V and J genes are TRBV27 and TRBJ2-6, with 8 bases aligning to TRBD2. This CDR3 is built from 16 residues. V shed 7 bases, J shed 3 bases, and the junction held 8 bases outside the gene matches. From germline, CDR1 is MNHEY and CDR2 SMNVEV (reference sequence).

This clonotype was recorded at least ten times. CDR3 loop: CASSHQQGNYGYTF. The CDR3 coding sequence is TGTGCCAGCAGTCATCAACAGGGGAACTATGGCTACACCTTC. The chain employs TRBV6-2 or TRBV6-3 and TRBJ1-2, with TRBD1 identical over 7 bases. Trimming at V came to 5 bases and at J to 2 bases, leaving 5 bases not matched to a gene. The CDR3 contains 14 residues. The germline gives CDR1 MNHEY, CDR2 SVGEGT.